The rows below give T cell receptor beta chains drawn from one sample of a study of monozygotic twins with cystic fibrosis. TCRdb keeps only in-frame clones here, not all; method: immunoSEQ multiplex PCR. The repertoire holds 20,000 to 30,000 clones, with 90% as singletons. Specimen: blood. These receptors were taken from a girl aged 2 to 10 with cystic fibrosis. CDR3s include the opening cysteine and the closing phenylalanine or tryptophan. D genes are given only for firm matches. Clone size is shown for a subset of rows, as once, few, many or a class of expanded clone.

clone_size: NA
d_call: TRBD1
j_call: TRBJ2-1
v_call: TRBV7-9
cdr3_aa: CASSSTRTGFPFF
cdr3_nt: TGTGCCAGCAGCTCCACAAGGACAGGGTTCCCGTTCTTC

clone_size: few
d_call: NA
j_call: TRBJ2-7
v_call: TRBV5-1
cdr3_aa: CASSLGTGEQYF
cdr3_nt: TGCGCCAGCAGCTTGGGGACGGGCGAGCAGTACTTC

clone_size: NA
d_call: NA
j_call: TRBJ1-1
v_call: TRBV5-4
cdr3_aa: CASSLPYDEAFF
cdr3_nt: TGTGCCAGCAGCCTCCCATACGATGAAGCTTTCTTT

clone_size: NA
d_call: NA
j_call: TRBJ2-3
v_call: TRBV5-1
cdr3_aa: CASSLGTPTDTQYF
cdr3_nt: TGCGCCAGCAGCTTAGGGACACCCACAGATACGCAGTATTTT

clone_size: NA
d_call: TRBD1
j_call: TRBJ2-7
v_call: TRBV4-2
cdr3_aa: CASSHAGTGVLEQYF
cdr3_nt: TGTGCCAGCAGCCACGCCGGGACAGGGGTTCTAGAGCAGTACTTC

clone_size: once
d_call: NA
j_call: TRBJ2-4
v_call: TRBV30
cdr3_aa: CAWSEGGNIQYF
cdr3_nt: TGTGCCTGGAGTGAAGGTGGGAACATTCAGTACTTC

clone_size: NA
d_call: NA
j_call: TRBJ2-3
v_call: TRBV7-2
cdr3_aa: CASSLGLGTDTQYF
cdr3_nt: TGTGCCAGCAGCTTAGGTCTGGGCACAGATACGCAGTATTTT

clone_size: NA
d_call: NA
j_call: TRBJ2-2
v_call: TRBV30
cdr3_aa: CAWRGTARLTGELFF
cdr3_nt: TGTGCCTGGAGAGGGACGGCCCGACTCACCGGGGAGCTGTTTTTT

clone_size: once
d_call: NA
j_call: TRBJ2-7
v_call: TRBV27
cdr3_aa: CASSLKAPYEQYF
cdr3_nt: TGTGCCAGCAGTTTAAAGGCCCCCTACGAGCAGTACTTC

clone_size: NA
d_call: TRBD1
j_call: TRBJ1-2
v_call: TRBV7-9
cdr3_aa: CASSKRQGSEYGYTF
cdr3_nt: TGTGCCAGCAGCAAACGACAGGGGAGTGAGTATGGCTACACCTTC

clone_size: NA
d_call: NA
j_call: TRBJ1-1
v_call: TRBV5-1
cdr3_aa: CASSLVTANTEAFF
cdr3_nt: TGCGCCAGCAGCTTGGTTACAGCGAACACTGAAGCTTTCTTT

clone_size: NA
d_call: NA
j_call: TRBJ2-7
v_call: TRBV7-6
cdr3_aa: CASSSRGASYEQYF
cdr3_nt: TGTGCCAGCAGCTCCCGGGGGGCCTCCTACGAGCAGTACTTC

clone_size: NA
d_call: NA
j_call: TRBJ2-7
v_call: TRBV7-3
cdr3_aa: CASSYGGRYEQYF
cdr3_nt: TGTGCCAGCAGCTACGGGGGGCGCTACGAGCAGTACTTC

clone_size: NA
d_call: NA
j_call: TRBJ2-7
v_call: TRBV7-2
cdr3_aa: CASSSTDTAYEQYF
cdr3_nt: TGTGCCAGCAGCTCCACGGACACCGCCTACGAGCAGTACTTC

clone_size: NA
d_call: NA
j_call: TRBJ2-3
v_call: TRBV9
cdr3_aa: CASSPGGGRDTQYF
cdr3_nt: TGTGCCAGCAGCCCTGGAGGGGGACGCGATACGCAGTATTTT

clone_size: NA
d_call: TRBD1
j_call: TRBJ2-7
v_call: TRBV7-9
cdr3_aa: CASSLDRGRYEQYF
cdr3_nt: TGTGCCAGCAGCTTAGACAGGGGGCGCTACGAGCAGTACTTC

clone_size: NA
d_call: NA
j_call: TRBJ1-5
v_call: TRBV7-8
cdr3_aa: CASSLVSRAISNQPQHF
cdr3_nt: TGTGCCAGCAGCTTAGTGAGCAGGGCTATAAGCAATCAGCCCCAGCATTTT

clone_size: NA
d_call: NA
j_call: TRBJ1-1
v_call: TRBV7-9
cdr3_aa: CASSNRDAEAFF
cdr3_nt: TGTGCCAGCAGCAACCGGGATGCTGAAGCTTTCTTT

clone_size: few
d_call: NA
j_call: TRBJ1-2
v_call: TRBV11-3
cdr3_aa: CARAPWPTYGYTF
cdr3_nt: TGTGCCAGGGCTCCCTGGCCGACCTATGGCTACACCTTC

clone_size: NA
d_call: NA
j_call: TRBJ2-3
v_call: TRBV15
cdr3_aa: CATSRQEMGGTDTQYF
cdr3_nt: TGTGCCACCAGCAGGCAAGAGATGGGGGGCACAGATACGCAGTATTTT

clone_size: few
d_call: TRBD1
j_call: TRBJ1-2
v_call: TRBV7-3
cdr3_aa: CASSTGTGVYGYTF
cdr3_nt: TGTGCCAGCAGCACCGGGACAGGGGTCTATGGCTACACCTTC

clone_size: NA
d_call: NA
j_call: TRBJ1-5
v_call: TRBV6-6
cdr3_aa: CASSYGLDNQPQHF
cdr3_nt: TGTGCCAGCAGTTACGGGCTCGACAATCAGCCCCAGCATTTT

clone_size: NA
d_call: TRBD1
j_call: TRBJ2-7
v_call: TRBV6-5
cdr3_aa: CASNSGQGSYEQYF
cdr3_nt: TGTGCCAGCAATTCGGGACAGGGGTCCTACGAGCAGTACTTC

clone_size: few
d_call: NA
j_call: TRBJ2-7
v_call: TRBV7-6
cdr3_aa: CASSLGGGVYEQYF
cdr3_nt: TGTGCCAGCAGCTTAGGGGGTGGGGTCTACGAGCAGTACTTC

clone_size: once
d_call: TRBD2
j_call: TRBJ2-1
v_call: TRBV7-8
cdr3_aa: CASSLALGLGTYNEQFF
cdr3_nt: TGTGCCAGCAGCTTAGCGCTGGGACTAGGGACATACAATGAGCAGTTCTTC

clone_size: NA
d_call: NA
j_call: TRBJ2-7
v_call: TRBV7-6
cdr3_aa: CASSVDADVNEQYF
cdr3_nt: TGTGCCAGCAGCGTCGACGCGGACGTCAACGAGCAGTACTTC

clone_size: NA
d_call: NA
j_call: TRBJ2-7
v_call: TRBV6-5
cdr3_aa: CASSPVKDSYEQYF
cdr3_nt: TGTGCCAGCAGCCCCGTCAAGGACTCCTACGAGCAGTACTTC

clone_size: NA
d_call: NA
j_call: TRBJ1-3
v_call: TRBV5-1
cdr3_aa: CASSIDSGNTIYF
cdr3_nt: TGCGCCAGCAGCATCGACTCTGGAAACACCATATATTTT

clone_size: NA
d_call: NA
j_call: TRBJ2-1
v_call: TRBV19
cdr3_aa: CASSPPRGPYNEQFF
cdr3_nt: TGTGCCAGTAGCCCTCCGCGGGGCCCATACAATGAGCAGTTCTTC

clone_size: few
d_call: NA
j_call: TRBJ1-2
v_call: TRBV4-3
cdr3_aa: CASSQSFGGRGYTF
cdr3_nt: TGCGCCAGCAGCCAAAGTTTTGGGGGCCGGGGCTACACCTTC

clone_size: NA
d_call: TRBD1
j_call: TRBJ1-6
v_call: TRBV30
cdr3_aa: CAWRDREGYNSPLHF
cdr3_nt: TGTGCCTGGAGGGACAGGGAGGGATATAATTCACCCCTCCACTTT

clone_size: NA
d_call: TRBD1
j_call: TRBJ2-7
v_call: TRBV10-3
cdr3_aa: CAINERDRGVNEQYF
cdr3_nt: TGTGCCATCAATGAACGGGACAGGGGGGTGAACGAGCAGTACTTC

clone_size: NA
d_call: NA
j_call: TRBJ2-6
v_call: TRBV6-4
cdr3_aa: CASSEDSLSGANVLTF
cdr3_nt: TGTGCCAGCAGTGAGGACAGCCTCTCTGGGGCCAACGTCCTGACTTTC